This passage covers 15 T cell receptor beta chains from one sample sequenced in a study of shared clonotypes between healthy human individuals. Clones were sequenced by immunoSEQ multiplex PCR, and TCRdb holds only the in-frame ones, with some missing. The data contain about a million clones, 70% to 80% of them seen just once; the ten biggest clones take up approximately 1.5%. Sequencing input: memory CD4+ T cells sorted from blood. Subset given: CD45RA-negative fraction. Receptors originate from a man younger than 30 in good health.

V gene TRBV5-1 combines with J gene TRBJ2-1; 11 bases are shared with TRBD2. The CDR3 runs 15 residues. Germline CDR1 SGHRS, CDR2 YFSETQ. V trimming: 4 bases; J trimming: 9 bases; junction bases outside the gene matches: 9. As DNA, the CDR3 is TGCGCCAGCAGCCCTGTAGCGGGAGGGCCGAGTGAGCAGTTCTTC. Its protein is CASSPVAGGPSEQFF.

Comments on this clone: This same CDR3 is encoded by further DNA sequences in the sample. The J gene is TRBJ1-4, the V gene TRBV5-1; D might be TRBD1 (6 bases). V shed 0 bases and J shed 0 bases, with 6 bases lying between them. The CDR3 is 15 residues long. Per germline, CDR1 SGHRS and CDR2 YFSETQ. The CDR3 nucleotides are TGCGCCAGCAGCTTGGAGGGGGCAACTAATGAAAAACTGTTTTTT. Its protein is CASSLEGATNEKLFF.

The chain is built from TRBV6-1 and TRBJ1-3; 8 bases match TRBD1. The CDR3 has 12 residues. From germline, CDR1 is MNHNS and CDR2 SASEGT. After removal of 4 bases from V and 7 bases from J, the junction contained 0 bases not matched to a gene. The CDR3 protein is CASSGDRNTIYF. The CDR3 DNA is TGTGCCAGCAGTGGGGACAGGAACACCATATATTTT.

This chain links TRBV2 with TRBJ2-6; D is uncertain. V lost 5 bases and J 0 bases, leaving 17 bases between the germline ends. Germline CDR1 is SNHLY and CDR2 is FYNNEI. The CDR3 extends over 18 amino acids. DNA for the CDR3: TGTGCCAGCAGTAATTATCCGGCCCGATCCTCTGGGGCCAACGTCCTGACTTTC. Residues: CASSNYPARSSGANVLTF.

The chain uses TRBV2 and TRBJ2-5, with 14 bases lining up with TRBD2. Per germline, CDR1 SNHLY and CDR2 FYNNEI. After removal of 6 bases from V and 6 bases from J, the junction contained 9 bases not matched to a gene. This CDR3 is built from 16 residues. The CDR3 loop is CASRSGLAGVRKTQYF. In nucleotides, the CDR3 is TGTGCCAGCAGGTCGGGACTAGCGGGAGTGAGAAAGACCCAGTACTTC.

The chain links TRBV7-2 to TRBJ2-5, with 9 nucleotides matching TRBD2. Germline assignment: CDR1 SGHTA and CDR2 FQGNSA. The CDR3 loop spans 15 amino acids. V gave up 5 bases and J gave up 1 base; unmatched junction bases: 5. The CDR3 loop is CASSLTSGSQETQYF. The CDR3 DNA reads as TGTGCCAGCAGCCTGACTAGCGGTTCCCAAGAGACCCAGTACTTC.

V gene TRBV27 combines with J gene TRBJ2-3; no definite D call. The CDR3 covers 12 residues. Between the trimmed V and J ends, which lost 6 bases and 6 bases, there was a span of 10 bases. Germline V gene lookup returns CDR1 MNHEY and CDR2 SMNVEV (reference sequence). DNA for the CDR3: TGTGCCAGCAGCCGCGGTGGGGATACGCAGTATTTT. It encodes CASSRGGDTQYF.

The J gene is TRBJ1-1, the V gene TRBV5-1; 9 nucleotides line up with TRBD1. J was trimmed by 10 bases and V by 3 bases; bases with no gene match: 7. Germline assignment: CDR1 SGHRS and CDR2 YFSETQ. This CDR3 region has 13 residues. The DNA for the CDR3 is TGCGCCAGCAGCTCGGAAACAGGGGGCCGAGCTTTCTTT. Amino acids: CASSSETGGRAFF. Looking up the rest from reference TRBV5-1 and TRBJ1-1 gives the full variable domain: KAGVTQTPRYLIKTRGQQVTLSCSPISGHRSVSWYQQTPGQGLQFLFEYFSETQRNKGNFPGRFSGRQFSNSRSEMNVSTLELGDSALYLCASSSETGGRAFFGQGTRLTVV.

This clone turned up a few times. The chain is built from TRBV30 and TRBJ2-1; maybe TRBD2 (7 bases). In germline, CDR1 is GTSNPN, CDR2 SVGIG (reference sequence). The CDR3 runs 14 residues. V gave up 5 bases and J gave up 0 bases, with 11 bases separating them. CDR3 DNA sequence: TGTGCCTGGTCGGGGGGCCCCTCCTACAATGAGCAGTTCTTC. Protein: CAWSGGPSYNEQFF.

The chain recombines TRBV30 with TRBJ1-2; no clear D gene. This CDR3 is 11 amino acids long. Germline CDR1 reads GTSNPN; CDR2 reads SVGIG (reference sequence). Trimming stripped 4 bases from V and 4 bases from J, with 7 bases between. The CDR3: CAWKPTYGYTF. CDR3 nucleotide sequence: TGTGCCTGGAAACCGACCTATGGCTACACCTTC.

The chain links TRBV28 to TRBJ1-6; the D gene is possibly TRBD1 (5 bases). V was trimmed by 7 bases and J by 10 bases, leaving 11 bases between them. CDR3 length: 12 residues. Germline values: CDR1 MDHEN, CDR2 SYDVKM. CDR3 in DNA: TGTGCCAGCAACCTAGGGGAATCACCCCTCCACTTT. It codes for CASNLGESPLHF.

V and J are TRBV12-5 and TRBJ2-4, with 8 bases fitting TRBD1. V shed 0 bases, J shed 8 bases, and the junction held 3 bases outside the gene matches. Looked up from germline, CDR1 is LGHNT and CDR2 is FRNRAP. The CDR3 has 14 residues. As DNA, the CDR3 is TGTGCTAGTGGTTTGGTAGGACAGGGTGACATTCAGTACTTC. Translating it yields CASGLVGQGDIQYF.

This clone was counted a few times. This rearrangement joins TRBV27 to TRBJ1-1; no definite D call. This CDR3 has 13 amino acids. V lost 1 base and J lost 0, with 3 bases in between. Germline assignment: CDR1 MNHEY and CDR2 SMNVEV (reference sequence). Written as DNA, the CDR3 is TGTGCCAGCAGTTTATTAATGAACACTGAAGCTTTCTTT. It translates to CASSLLMNTEAFF.

In DNA, the CDR3 is TGCGCCAGCAGCTCTGGGCAGACCCAGTACTTC. Translating it yields CASSSGQTQYF. The J gene is TRBJ2-5, the V gene TRBV5-1; D not certain. V was trimmed by 3 bases and J by 6 bases, leaving 6 bases between them. The CDR3 consists of 11 residues. The germline V gene encodes CDR1 SGHRS and CDR2 YFSETQ.

Concerning this clone: Germline and junction disagree at one end, which may indicate a read error. The V gene is TRBV10-3, the J gene TRBJ1-2; D is perhaps TRBD1 (5 bases). The CDR3 contains 12 residues. Germline loops: CDR1 ENHRY, CDR2 SYGVKD. The CDR3 bases are TGTGCCATCAGTGAGTTTCCACGGGACTTAACTTTC. Its translation is CAISEFPRDLTF.